This entry concerns a single TCR beta chain. One end of the junction does not line up with germline, which may come from a read error. Germline V gene sequence: CDR1 SGHDT, CDR2 YYEEEE. CDR3 length: 14 residues. The data stem from a study of T-cell reconstitution after alpha-beta-depleted transplantation in children. Unique molecular identifiers were incorporated into the prepared TCRbeta library. Using its own MiXCR run on the PCR reads, TCRdb lists one record per CDR3 protein. The repertoire has 350,000 to 450,000 distinct CDR3 sequences, 10% to 15% of them found once; the top ten carry roughly 4.3%.

The chain has TRBV5-6 and TRBJ1-4; 8 positions agree with TRBD1. This specimen was PBMCs, taken from the stem cell graft. This TCR was recovered from a human donor who donated a stem cell graft to a child with Fanconi anemia. This CDR3 is CASSSTGDGEKVFF. CDR3 in DNA: TGTGCCAGCAGCTCGACAGGGGATGGAGAAAAAGTGTTTTTT.